Here is one T cell receptor beta chain with its context. CDR3 size: 17 residues. The germline gives CDR1 SGHRS, CDR2 YFSETQ. V shed 4 bases, J shed 1 base, and the junction held 5 bases outside the gene matches. Clones were sequenced by immunoSEQ multiplex PCR, and TCRdb holds only the in-frame ones, with some missing. The repertoire holds 80,000 to 95,000 clones, about 76% seen once, with roughly 20% in the top ten. The source of the sample is a study of blood T cell repertoires in COVID-19. As for the study in general: Specimens from acute and convalescent COVID-19 originated in the United States, Italy and Spain. Sources were T cells, B-cell-depleted T cells, or PBMCs; the material itself was cDNA or gDNA.

The sequenced sample consisted of peripheral blood. The chain has TRBV5-1 and TRBJ2-2; 12 positions agree with TRBD1. This sequence was found in a woman older than 75 with active or convalescent COVID-19. The CDR3 nucleotides are TGCGCCAGCAGCCTTGGGACAGGGGGCTTGAACACCGGGGAGCTGTTTTTT. Its protein is CASSLGTGGLNTGELFF.